The 17 T cell receptor beta chains in this list originate from one sample, sequenced in a study of T cell clonality in common variable immunodeficiency. Sequencing used immunoSEQ multiplex PCR; TCRdb keeps in-frame clones, though not all of them. The sample gives roughly 51,000 clones, none seen only once, and the top ten clones hold approximately 5.4%. The sequencing input was peripheral blood mononuclear cells. All receptors come from a person aged 18 to 75 in good health.

This clone showed up many times. Sequencing ends 3 residues short of the CDR3 end; the germline J gene provides the rest. The chain has TRBV4-2 and TRBJ1-2, with D perhaps matching TRBD1 (6 bases). Trimming removed 6 bases from V and 2 bases from J, with 16 bases in between. Germline V gene lookup returns CDR1 LGHNA and CDR2 YNFKEQ. The CDR3 has 15 residues. The CDR3 sequence: CASSQTPGANYGYTF. CDR3 DNA, as far as it was read: TGTGCCAGCAGTCAAACCCCAGGGGCCAACTATGGC.

This clone was picked up many times. Read data end 3 residues before the CDR3 end; the end is taken from the germline J gene. The J gene is TRBJ2-1, the V gene TRBV7-2; D is undetermined. Trimming removed 4 bases from V and 4 bases from J, with 11 bases in between. This CDR3 has 14 amino acids. Germline assignment: CDR1 SGHTA and CDR2 FQGNSA. The sequenced CDR3 bases are TGTGCCAGCAGCTCCCCCTCCGTATACAATGAG. This gives the protein CASSSPSVYNE. The CDR3 as a whole reads CASSSPSVYNEQFF.

This clone was observed at least ten times. The read ends 3 residues early relative to the CDR3; the germline J gene fills the gap. The chain links TRBV20-1 to TRBJ2-5; 10 bases are a match to TRBD2. The length of the CDR3 is 17 residues. Looked up from germline, CDR1 is DFQATT and CDR2 is SNEGSKA (reference sequence). V lost 0 bases, J lost 4 bases, and 11 bases stayed unmatched. The CDR3 sequence: CSARDRLAGVGGETQYF. The CDR3 DNA, read in part, is TGCAGTGCTAGAGATAGGCTAGCGGGAGTTGGGGGAGAGACC.

Comment on this clone: The read comes to an end 3 residues before the CDR3 does, leaving the germline J gene to fill in the end. The chain recombines TRBV19 with TRBJ1-2; TRBD1 might be the D (6 bases). Germline V gene sequence: CDR1 LNHDA, CDR2 SQIVND (reference sequence). V was shortened by 3 bases and J by 0 bases, with 20 bases between the two germline ends. The CDR3 contains 18 residues. The CDR3 DNA, read in part, is TGTGCCAGTAGTATTCACCATCAACGACAGGACTCTAACTATGGC. Its protein product is CASSIHHQRQDSNYG. In full, the CDR3 is CASSIHHQRQDSNYGYTF.

This clone has at least ten counts. The read falls 3 residues short of the CDR3 end, and the missing part is taken from the germline J gene. The rearrangement uses TRBV10-3 and TRBJ2-7, with a weak D call TRBD1 (8 bases). V lost 10 bases to trimming and J lost 2 bases, with 18 bases between them. The CDR3 has 14 amino acids. The V gene's germline CDR1 is ENHRY and CDR2 SYGVKD. Incomplete CDR3 DNA: TGTGCCACAAGGGGAGGGGACAGGCCCTACGAG. Translated: CATRGGDRPYE. The CDR3 reads in full as CATRGGDRPYEQYF.

This clone was seen more than once but under ten times. The missing CDR3 end, 3 residues past where the read stops, is filled in from the germline J gene. The chain has TRBV7-6 and TRBJ2-3; 13 nucleotides agree with TRBD2. Germline trimming cut 11 bases from V and 1 base from J; bases unmatched to any gene: 6. Per germline, CDR1 SGHVS and CDR2 FNYEAQ. This CDR3 spans 15 amino acids. The CDR3 reads CASQGTSGGTDTQYF. CDR3 DNA (partial): TGTGCCTCTCAGGGGACTAGCGGGGGCACAGATACG.

This clone was counted at least ten times. The CDR3 end falls 3 residues outside the read, so it is completed with the germline J gene. This rearrangement joins TRBV5-1 to TRBJ1-4; the match to TRBD1 covers 8 bases. The CDR3 runs to 14 residues. Trimming at V came to 4 bases and at J to 8 bases, leaving 7 bases not matched to a gene. Germline lookup yields CDR1 SGHRS and CDR2 YFSETQ. CDR3 sequence: CASSTGQGNEKLFF. CDR3 bases read: TGCGCCAGCAGCACCGGACAGGGCAACGAAAAA.

There are many counts of this clone. The read gets to within 3 residues of the CDR3 end, and the germline J gene fills in the rest. The chain recombines TRBV19 with TRBJ1-1; no clear D. The CDR3 has 13 amino acids. The V end lost 10 bases, the J end lost 5 bases, and 17 bases lay between the germline ends. Germline V gene data show CDR1 as LNHDA and CDR2 as SQIVND (reference sequence). The DNA read from the CDR3 is TGTGCCATCCGCGACCCCCCGGGGACTGAA. Its translation: CAIRDPPGTE. The entire CDR3 protein is CAIRDPPGTEAFF.

In this sample, this clone turned up many times. Coverage ceases 3 residues before the CDR3 finishes, and the germline J gene fills in the end. The rearrangement links TRBV2 to TRBJ2-2, with 8 bases that match TRBD2. The CDR3 has 15 amino acids. V lost 6 bases, J lost 2 bases, and 5 bases stayed unmatched. CDR1 SNHLY and CDR2 FYNNEI come from the germline V gene. Partial CDR3 DNA: TGTGCCAGCAGCCGCAGCGGGAGCAACACCGGGGAG. It specifies CASSRSGSNTGE. The full-length CDR3 reads as CASSRSGSNTGELFF.

This clone is labeled as medium-sized. The missing CDR3 end, 3 residues past where the read stops, is filled in from the germline J gene. This chain joins TRBV19 and TRBJ1-4, with D tentatively TRBD1 (5 bases). The germline V and J ends were trimmed by 5 bases and 10 bases, with 20 bases remaining between them. This CDR3 contains 15 residues. Germline CDR1 LNHDA, CDR2 SQIVND (reference sequence). CDR3 DNA, as far as it was read: TGTGCCAGTAGTGGTCAGGGAAGGGTTTCGGGAAAA. Translated: CASSGQGRVSGK. The whole CDR3 sequence reads CASSGQGRVSGKLFF.

Points on this clone: Sequencing ends 3 residues short of the CDR3 end; the germline J gene provides the rest. The rearrangement links TRBV2 to TRBJ1-6; 7 bases map to TRBD1. V lost 7 bases, J lost 6 bases, and 6 bases stayed unmatched. CDR1 SNHLY and CDR2 FYNNEI come from the germline V gene. The CDR3 consists of 14 residues. The CDR3 sequence is CASTAQGRNSPLHF. CDR3 bases read: TGTGCCAGCACCGCACAGGGGCGTAATTCACCC.

This clone was recorded a few times. Read coverage stops 3 residues before the CDR3 terminus; the germline J gene supplies the remainder. The chain recombines TRBV2 with TRBJ1-2; 12 bases map to TRBD1. Germline CDR1 and CDR2: SNHLY and FYNNEI. The CDR3 has 14 amino acids. V trimming: 7 bases; J trimming: 4 bases; junction bases outside the gene matches: 4. This CDR3 is CASTRDRGLYGYTF. The DNA read from the CDR3 is TGTGCCAGCACCCGGGACAGGGGGCTCTATGGC.

The sample holds a few counts of this clone. The read falls 3 residues short of the CDR3 end, and the missing part is taken from the germline J gene. V and J are TRBV6-2 or TRBV6-3 and TRBJ2-3, with a possible D match to TRBD1 (6 bases). Trimming took off 2 bases at V and 4 bases at J, with 13 bases between the two ends. CDR1 is MNHEY, CDR2 SVGEGT, per germline. CDR3 size: 15 residues. The CDR3 loop reads CASSYHRVKADTQYF. The sequenced part of the CDR3 DNA is TGTGCCAGCAGTTACCACAGGGTTAAAGCAGATACG.

This clone was found many times. The CDR3 bases that were read are TGTGCCAGCAGTTCGACAGGGTTCTTTGGC. It yields the protein CASSSTGFFG. The complete CDR3 protein is CASSSTGFFGYTF. The chain uses TRBV28 and TRBJ1-2; TRBD1 agrees at 7 bases. Read sequence stops 3 residues before the CDR3 end, and the germline J gene provides the missing end. This CDR3 is 13 amino acids long. Per germline, CDR1 MDHEN and CDR2 SYDVKM. Trimming took 4 bases from V and 7 from J; bases not matched to a gene: 6.

This clone was detected ten times or more. The read stops 3 residues short of the end of the CDR3; the missing end is completed from the germline J gene. This rearrangement joins TRBV5-1 to TRBJ2-7; TRBD2 matches 13 bases. Trimming removed 4 bases from V and 3 bases from J; junction bases left unmatched: 10. CDR3 length: 17 residues. Germline V gene sequence: CDR1 SGHRS, CDR2 YFSETQ. CDR3 region: CASSRGLAGDLVYEQYF. Partial CDR3 DNA: TGCGCCAGCAGCCGTGGACTAGCGGGAGACCTTGTCTACGAG.

This clone was detected many times. CDR3 loop: CASNTQGAGYGYTF. The CDR3 DNA, read in part, is TGTGCCAGCAACACACAGGGGGCGGGCTATGGC. The chain employs TRBV7-2 and TRBJ1-2; 9 nucleotides agree with TRBD1. Read data end 3 residues before the CDR3 end; the end is taken from the germline J gene. With V trimmed by 7 bases and J by 4 bases, 7 bases remained unmatched. CDR3 size: 14 residues. CDR1 SGHTA and CDR2 FQGNSA come from the germline V gene.

This clone was seen many times. The read gets to within 3 residues of the CDR3 end, and the germline J gene fills in the rest. V and J are TRBV6-2 or TRBV6-3 and TRBJ1-6, with D uncertain. Per the germline V gene, CDR1 is MNHEY and CDR2 is SVGEGT. This CDR3 has 16 amino acids. V lost 2 bases to trimming and J lost 9 bases, with 17 bases between them. CDR3 DNA, as far as it was read: TGTGCCAGCAGTTACCGCTTCGCGGGGATGAGTTCACCC. This sequence encodes CASSYRFAGMSSP. Given in full, the CDR3 is CASSYRFAGMSSPLHF.